The text below deals with one T cell receptor (beta chain). The source of the sample is a study of blood T cell repertoires in COVID-19. Study context: The origin of the acute and convalescent COVID-19 samples was the United States, Italy and Spain. From T cells, B-cell-depleted T cells, or PBMCs came the material, which was cDNA or gDNA.

In the authors' methods: Amplifying reference gene primers gave estimates of nucleated cell counts. The method was immunoSEQ multiplex PCR; TCRdb's version includes in-frame clones alone and lacks a portion of them. Clone size and V and J calls were adopted from that table, with D and trimming inferred from the DNA. The data show around 130,000 clones, 80% to 90% seen once. This sequence was found in an elderly woman with acute or convalescent COVID-19. Sequencing input: peripheral blood.

The CDR3 is CASSLGVVAGTDTQYF. CDR3 sequence (DNA): TGCGCCAGCAGCTTGGGGGTGGTGGCGGGCACAGATACGCAGTATTTT. The chain has TRBV5-1 and TRBJ2-3; no definite D call. CDR3 size: 16 residues. Germline CDR1 and CDR2: SGHRS and YFSETQ. V was trimmed by 0 bases and J by 1 base, leaving 12 bases between them. The full variable domain, with the rest looked up from reference TRBV5-1 and TRBJ2-3, is KAGVTQTPRYLIKTRGQQVTLSCSPISGHRSVSWYQQTPGQGLQFLFEYFSETQRNKGNFPGRFSGRQFSNSRSEMNVSTLELGDSALYLCASSLGVVAGTDTQYFGPGTRLTVL.